The 18 T cell receptor beta chains below come from one sample, sequenced in a study of blood T cells in healthy people across ages. A second about 6 to 12 cycle PCR used barcoded and J-beta primers. TCRdb re-analysed the 5' RACE reads in MiXCR, keeping a single row per CDR3 protein. Of about 830,000 distinct CDR3 sequences detected, approximately 67% appear once; the ten largest clones hold about 30%. Sample: blood. The receptors here all came from a man in his thirties or forties in good health.

CDR3 coding DNA: TGTGCCAGCAGCTACAGGGGAAAGACCGGGGAGCTGTTTTTT. Protein product: CASSYRGKTGELFF. V and J are TRBV7-9 and TRBJ2-2; 7 bases agree with TRBD1. Losses at the gene ends were 4 bases for V and 5 bases for J; bases not matched to a gene: 4. Germline CDR1 and CDR2: SEHNR and FQNEAQ (reference sequence). CDR3 length: 14 amino acids.

As for this clonotype: One end of the junction does not line up with germline, which may come from a read error. J is TRBJ2-1 and V is TRBV28, with 16 bases lining up with TRBD2. The CDR3 runs 18 residues. Germline lookup yields CDR1 MDHEN and CDR2 SYDVKM. The chain's CDR3 is CASSLAGLAGGYYNEQFF. The CDR3 DNA sequence: TGTGCCAGCAGTTTAGCGGGACTAGCGGGGGGGTACTACAATGAACAGTTCTTC.

V usage is TRBV15 and J usage is TRBJ2-4; 9 nucleotides line up with TRBD1. Matching the DNA end better, TRBJ2-5 makes the J call doubtful. Germline V lookup: CDR1 LNHNV, CDR2 YYDKDF (reference sequence). This CDR3 is built from 14 residues. The chain's CDR3 is CATETGGIQETQYF. DNA for the CDR3: TGTGCCACCGAGACAGGGGGAATCCAAGAGACCCAGTACTTC.

A remark on this clonotype: The junction shows a germline mismatch at one end, possibly a read error. V gene TRBV5-1 combines with J gene TRBJ2-7, with 8 bases fitting TRBD2. The V gene's germline CDR1 is SGHRS and CDR2 YFSETQ. The CDR3 is 17 residues long. The chain's CDR3 is CAGSFPQGGGSSYEQYF. The CDR3 region has the DNA TGCGCCGGCAGCTTTCCCCAAGGCGGGGGGTCTTCCTACGAGCAGTACTTC. Based on the CDR3 plus reference TRBV5-1 and TRBJ2-7, the full variable domain is KAGVTQTPRYLIKTRGQQVTLSCSPISGHRSVSWYQQTPGQGLQFLFEYFSETQRNKGNFPGRFSGRQFSNSRSEMNVSTLELGDSALYLCAGSFPQGGGSSYEQYFGPGTRLTVT.

This clonotype has more than one count but fewer than ten. The rearrangement uses TRBV3-1 and TRBJ2-5; D may be TRBD1 (6 bases). Trimming took off 4 bases at V and 11 bases at J, with 23 bases between the two ends. Germline V gives CDR1 LGHDT, CDR2 YNNKEL (reference sequence). This CDR3 spans 15 amino acids. The CDR3 region is CASSLRDNLKGEQYF. The CDR3 coding sequence is TGTGCCAGCAGCCTCCGGGACAACTTAAAGGGAGAGCAGTACTTC.

The chain carries TRBV2 and TRBJ2-4; maybe TRBD1 (5 bases). The assigned J gene may be wrong: the sequence end matches TRBJ2-7 better. The CDR3 is made up of 15 amino acids. CDR1 and CDR2 from the germline V gene are SNHLY and FYNNEI. The CDR3 reads CASSEGAGPSYEQYF. CDR3 in DNA: TGTGCCAGCAGTGAAGGGGCAGGGCCTTCCTACGAGCAGTACTTC.

J is TRBJ2-3 and V is TRBV12-3 or TRBV12-4; 10 positions agree with TRBD2. There are 15 residues in the CDR3. The J segment lost 2 bases and the V segment lost 3 bases, leaving 2 bases of the junction unmatched. This CDR3 reads CASSFTSGTTDTQYF. As DNA, the CDR3 is TGTGCCAGCAGTTTTACTAGCGGGACCACAGATACGCAGTATTTT.

This clonotype occurred many times. V usage is TRBV5-1 and J usage is TRBJ2-1; no reliable D call. V shed 0 bases and J shed 4 bases, with 5 bases lying between them. Germline CDR1 SGHRS, CDR2 YFSETQ. CDR3 length equals 13 residues. CDR3 loop: CASSLVGYNEQFF. The CDR3 DNA reads TGCGCCAGCAGCTTGGTAGGTTACAATGAGCAGTTCTTC.

This clonotype has more than one count but fewer than ten. One end of the junction does not line up with germline, which may come from a read error. This rearrangement joins TRBV4-3 to TRBJ2-1; D ambiguous. This CDR3 region has 13 residues. Per the germline V gene, CDR1 is LGHNA and CDR2 is YSLEER. The CDR3 reads CASSQDLGNEQFF. DNA for the CDR3: TGTGCCAGCAGCCAAGATTTGGGTAATGAGCAGTTCTTC.

V usage is TRBV28 and J usage is TRBJ2-7; a possible D gene is TRBD2 (5 bases). V gave up 3 bases and J gave up 0 bases, with 18 bases separating them. The V gene's germline CDR1 is MDHEN and CDR2 SYDVKM. The CDR3 is made up of 17 amino acids. The CDR3 protein is CASSLLDGRGSSYEQYF. The CDR3 coding sequence is TGTGCCAGCAGTTTGTTGGACGGACGGGGAAGCTCCTACGAGCAGTACTTC.

This clonotype was detected a few times. The chain combines TRBV3-1 with TRBJ1-2; D gene ambiguous. Germline V gene data show CDR1 as LGHDT and CDR2 as YNNKEL (reference sequence). V dropped 6 bases and J dropped 6 bases, with 14 bases sitting between them. The CDR3 has 13 amino acids. The CDR3 protein is CASSQLNGNGYTF. The CDR3 DNA sequence: TGTGCCAGCAGTCAACTCAATGGGAATGGCTACACCTTC.

This chain uses TRBV6-5 with TRBJ2-7; 12 positions agree with TRBD1. Unmatched junction bases numbered 6, after V lost 0 bases and J lost 6 bases. CDR1 is MNHEY, CDR2 SVGAGI, per germline. There are 16 residues in the CDR3. The CDR3 is CASSYSIGTGGSEQYF. DNA of the CDR3: TGTGCCAGCAGTTACTCCATAGGGACAGGGGGCTCCGAGCAGTACTTC.

The CDR3 reads CASSLPSGNNSPLHF. DNA for the CDR3: TGTGCCAGCAGTTTACCGAGCGGTAATAATTCACCCCTCCACTTT. V usage is TRBV27 and J usage is TRBJ1-6; no clear D. With 2 bases removed from V and 5 bases from J, the gap between germline ends came to 10 bases. The germline CDR1 and CDR2 sequences are MNHEY and SMNVEV (reference sequence). This CDR3 contains 15 residues.

The J gene is TRBJ2-5, the V gene TRBV7-2; D tentatively reads TRBD1 or TRBD2 (6 bases each). CDR1 is SGHTA and CDR2 is FQGNSA in the germline V gene. The CDR3 sequence is 17 residues long. The V gene lost 4 bases and the J gene lost 2 bases, with 20 bases spanning the gap. The chain's CDR3 is CASSSQPPGAPQETQYF. In nucleotides, the CDR3 is TGTGCCAGCAGCTCCCAACCCCCGGGGGCCCCACAAGAGACCCAGTACTTC.

The CDR3 DNA reads as TGCAGTGCTACCGGGACATCCTATCAGCCCCAGCATTTT. This translates into CSATGTSYQPQHF. This sequence joins TRBV20-1 and TRBJ1-5; weak D call: TRBD1 (6 bases). Germline V gene lookup returns CDR1 DFQATT and CDR2 SNEGSKA (reference sequence). The V and J ends lost 4 bases and 5 bases respectively, with 12 bases between them. The CDR3 runs 13 residues.

The chain joins TRBV2 to TRBJ2-7; weak D call: TRBD1 (5 bases). CDR1 SNHLY and CDR2 FYNNEI come from the germline V gene. Trimming pared 6 bases from V and 5 bases from J, leaving 20 bases between. CDR3 length equals 15 residues. This CDR3 reads CASRSPPLGRDEQYF. The CDR3 nucleotides read TGTGCCAGCAGAAGTCCCCCCCTGGGCAGGGACGAGCAGTACTTC.

The chain joins TRBV9 to TRBJ2-5; possible D gene TRBD2, 6 bases. CDR1 SGDLS and CDR2 YYNGEE come from the germline V gene. The CDR3 has 14 residues. V shed 4 bases and J shed 4 bases, with 14 bases lying between them. The CDR3 spells CASSSGELGETQYF. CDR3 DNA: TGTGCCAGCAGCTCGGGAGAATTGGGAGAGACCCAGTACTTC.

The genes are TRBV12-3 or TRBV12-4 and TRBJ2-1, with a weak D call TRBD2 (7 bases). The V gene lost 8 bases and the J gene lost 0 bases, with 23 bases spanning the gap. This CDR3 spans 18 amino acids. The CDR3 DNA follows: TGTGCCAGCCGAAAGGGAGGGGGTTGGATTTACTCCTACAATGAGCAGTTCTTC. Its protein product is CASRKGGGWIYSYNEQFF.